One sample yielded the 16 T cell receptor beta chains listed below, sequenced in a study of blood T cell repertoires in COVID-19. Here immunoSEQ multiplex PCR was the method, and the copy in TCRdb shows in-frame clones only, minus some. This table holds about 310,000 clones, roughly 86% found once. Sequenced material: peripheral blood. Receptor source: a woman between 45 and 65 years old who had recovered from COVID-19.

The chain recombines TRBV28 with TRBJ1-5, with TRBD1 matching 10 bases. CDR1 MDHEN and CDR2 SYDVKM come from the germline V gene. V shed 6 bases, J shed 1 base, and the junction held 6 bases outside the gene matches. The CDR3 is made up of 16 amino acids. The CDR3 here is CASSPGTGASNQPQHF. The CDR3 bases are TGTGCCAGCAGCCCCGGGACAGGGGCCAGCAATCAGCCCCAGCATTTT.

This clone was detected only a few times. The gene calls are TRBV7-8 and TRBJ1-2; D gene unclear. V was trimmed by 1 base and J by 4 bases, leaving 16 bases between them. Germline-derived CDR1 and CDR2 are SGHVS and FQNEAQ. There are 16 residues in the CDR3. In nucleotides, the CDR3 is TGTGCCAGCAGCTTAGGACGGAATCCCGGCGGCTATGGCTACACCTTC. This codes for CASSLGRNPGGYGYTF.

This rearrangement joins TRBV5-6 to TRBJ1-2; D might be TRBD1 (5 bases). Germline V lookup: CDR1 SGHDT, CDR2 YYEEEE. The ends were cut back, 7 bases at V and 4 bases at J, with 14 bases in the middle. CDR3 length equals 13 residues. Here the CDR3 DNA reads TGTGCCAGCGGGGATTCTGGGGCCTATGGCTACACCTTC. Its translation is CASGDSGAYGYTF.

This rearrangement joins TRBV5-1 to TRBJ2-7, with 12 bases identical to TRBD1. Germline loops: CDR1 SGHRS, CDR2 YFSETQ. The CDR3 consists of 15 residues. J lost 7 bases, V lost 2 bases, and 7 bases had no gene match. CDR3 region: CASSFSGQGAGEQYF. The CDR3 DNA follows: TGCGCCAGCAGCTTTTCGGGACAGGGGGCAGGAGAGCAGTACTTC. Complete variable domain (other parts from reference TRBV5-1 and TRBJ2-7): KAGVTQTPRYLIKTRGQQVTLSCSPISGHRSVSWYQQTPGQGLQFLFEYFSETQRNKGNFPGRFSGRQFSNSRSEMNVSTLELGDSALYLCASSFSGQGAGEQYFGPGTRLTVT.

The J gene is TRBJ1-1, the V gene TRBV2; TRBD1 might be the D (6 bases). Germline loops: CDR1 SNHLY, CDR2 FYNNEI. With 6 bases removed from V and 4 bases from J, the gap between germline ends came to 15 bases. The CDR3 extends over 14 amino acids. CDR3 in DNA: TGTGCCAGCAGGGAACAGGGAATAAGCACTGAAGCTTTCTTT. The encoded protein is CASREQGISTEAFF.

The rearrangement uses TRBV12-3 or TRBV12-4 and TRBJ2-7; 10 positions agree with TRBD1. V lost 10 bases, J lost 5 bases, and 8 bases stayed unmatched. This CDR3 comprises 13 residues. CDR3 amino acids: CATRDRGSNEQYF. The CDR3, as DNA: TGTGCCACCCGGGACAGGGGATCCAACGAGCAGTACTTC.

This chain links TRBV11-2 with TRBJ1-2; 7 positions match TRBD1. The CDR3 contains 15 residues. V gave up 3 bases and J gave up 0 bases; unmatched junction bases: 4. Germline loops: CDR1 SGHAT, CDR2 FQNNGV. Here the CDR3 reads CASSFTGETNYGYTF. CDR3 nucleotides: TGTGCCAGCAGCTTCACAGGGGAAACTAACTATGGCTACACCTTC.

V usage is TRBV2 and J usage is TRBJ2-7; TRBD2 might be the D (6 bases). The CDR3 is made up of 14 amino acids. Per germline, CDR1 SNHLY and CDR2 FYNNEI. The CDR3 region has the DNA TGTGCGTGCAGGAGGGACGGCAGCTCCTACGAGCAGTACTTC. Amino acids: CACRRDGSSYEQYF. Full variable domain (rest looked up from reference TRBV2 and TRBJ2-7): EPEVTQTPSHQVTQMGQEVILRCVPISNHLYFYWYRQILGQKVEFLVSFYNNEISEKSEIFDDQFSVERPDGSNFTLKIRSTKLEDSAMYFCACRRDGSSYEQYFGPGTRLTVT.

This chain uses TRBV5-4 with TRBJ2-2; D ambiguous. Trimming stripped 5 bases from V and 3 bases from J, with 17 bases between. In germline, CDR1 is SGHNT, CDR2 YYREEE (reference sequence). This CDR3 spans 16 amino acids. As DNA, the CDR3 is TGTGCCAGCAGTCCTAGGTCCAGAGACTACACCGGGGAGCTGTTTTTT. It is translated as CASSPRSRDYTGELFF.

CDR3 amino acids: CATSLVPAGTQYF. In DNA, the CDR3 is TGTGCCACCAGCCTGGTCCCCGCGGGGACCCAGTACTTC. The chain combines TRBV15 with TRBJ2-5, with D maybe TRBD2 (5 bases). Trimming left V 5 bases short and J 7 bases short, with 14 bases between. This CDR3 contains 13 residues. Germline loops: CDR1 LNHNV, CDR2 YYDKDF (reference sequence).

This clone came up once. CDR3 in DNA: TGTGCCAGTAGCCGGGACAGACATTATAGCAATCAGCCCCAGCATTTT. It is translated as CASSRDRHYSNQPQHF. The V gene is TRBV21-1, the J gene TRBJ1-5; the table names TRBD1, a call not compared with the DNA. TRBV21-1 corresponds to a pseudogene. This CDR3 region has 16 residues.

The chain has TRBV9 and TRBJ1-4; 7 bases are shared with TRBD1. Germline V lookup: CDR1 SGDLS, CDR2 YYNGEE. After removal of 4 bases from V and 7 bases from J, the junction contained 7 bases not matched to a gene. The CDR3 is 14 residues long. As DNA, the CDR3 is TGTGCCAGCAGCCCGACAGGGACCCCTGAAAAACTGTTTTTT. Translation gives CASSPTGTPEKLFF.

The rearrangement links TRBV6-2 or TRBV6-3 to TRBJ1-6; D uncertain. The V end lost 0 bases, the J end lost 10 bases, and 4 bases lay between the germline ends. The CDR3 extends over 12 amino acids. Germline V gives CDR1 MNHEY, CDR2 SVGEGT. CDR3 residues: CASSYSESPLHF. In nucleotides, the CDR3 is TGTGCCAGCAGTTACTCGGAGTCACCCCTCCACTTT.

The chain employs TRBV7-2 and TRBJ1-4, with 8 bases fitting TRBD1. Trimming took 1 base from V and 7 from J; bases not matched to a gene: 8. The CDR3 runs to 16 residues. Germline V gives CDR1 SGHTA, CDR2 FQGNSA. For the CDR3, the DNA is TGTGCCAGCAGCTTAGAGCCAGGGGGCATCGGTGAAAAACTGTTTTTT. Translating it yields CASSLEPGGIGEKLFF.

The rearrangement uses TRBV9 and TRBJ1-2; D remains unclear. This CDR3 comprises 14 residues. Germline values: CDR1 SGDLS, CDR2 YYNGEE. V lost 4 bases and J lost 0, with 10 bases in between. Here the CDR3 DNA reads TGTGCCAGCAGCTTACAGTCAGCTAACTATGGCTACACCTTC. Translation: CASSLQSANYGYTF.

CDR3 nucleotide sequence: TGTGCCAGCAGCCAAGAGCCGGGGATACGCTCTGGAAACACCATATATTTT. It encodes CASSQEPGIRSGNTIYF. The genes are TRBV3-1 (or the pseudogene TRBV3-2) and TRBJ1-3, with D unclear. Germline V gives CDR1 LGHDT, CDR2 YNNKEL (reference sequence). The CDR3 is 17 amino acids. The ends were cut back, 0 bases at V and 0 bases at J, with 12 bases in the middle.